This T cell receptor (beta chain) was captured by sequencing in a study of T cells in Graves' hyperthyroidism and ophthalmopathy. Study-wide findings and caveats: Using 13 V-J features, a model discriminated ophthalmopathy from stable hyperthyroidism.

Amplified TCR beta CDR3 regions derived from RNA transcripts. The HTBI primer set served for first-round RT-PCR of the TCR CDR3. TCRdb reprocessed the multiplex PCR reads with MiXCR, giving one entry per CDR3 protein. The table has about half a million distinct CDR3 sequences, under 25% seen once. With regard to this clonotype: Its antigen is not known.

Germline CDR1 MDHEN, CDR2 SYDVKM. The CDR3 has 16 amino acids. V was trimmed by 10 bases and J by 2 bases, leaving 18 bases between them. Hyperthyroidism had been newly diagnosed in patients aged 18 to 65, and its duration was under 2 months. Specimen: blood. This clonotype was sampled from a man younger than 35 with Graves' hyperthyroidism. V usage is TRBV28 and J usage is TRBJ2-6; D not certain. The CDR3 reads CATSSGFTPGANVLTF. The CDR3 coding sequence is TGTGCCACCTCGTCAGGCTTCACGCCTGGGGCCAACGTCCTGACTTTC.